This T cell receptor beta chain is drawn from a study of shared clonotypes between healthy human individuals. Study details: There were three CD4 naive, three CD4 memory, two CD8 naive and one CD8 memory plates per donor. General study findings and limits: Measured sharing among donors was expected to vary with sequencing depth. Larger estimated richness was generally seen in naive subsets than in memory subsets.

The CDR3 length is 16 residues. Trimming removed 2 bases at V and 0 bases at J, with 11 bases between. Germline CDR1 is MNHNY and CDR2 is SVGAGI (reference sequence). TCRdb's copy holds only in-frame clones and misses some; the assay was immunoSEQ multiplex PCR. Of 800,000 or so clones in the sample, around 96% were seen once. Naive CD8 cells, CD45RO-negative and positively selected for CCR7, excluded terminally differentiated effector memory CD45RA+ cells. Each of the donors was a healthy adult who was HIV-negative and had not had a recent acute infection or vaccination. As for this clone: Its target is unknown.

The sequence was collected from a man aged 25-45 years in good health. The sequenced sample consisted of naive CD8+ T cells sorted from blood. The gene calls are TRBV6-6 and TRBJ2-1; D call uncertain. This CDR3 reads CASSYLQRSSYNEQFF. Written as DNA, the CDR3 is TGTGCCAGCAGTTACCTTCAACGGAGCTCCTACAATGAGCAGTTCTTC.